This T cell receptor (beta chain) was identified during a study of OX40 agonist ivuxolimab in advanced cancers. Per germline, CDR1 MGHDK and CDR2 SYGVNS. With 3 bases removed from V and 7 bases from J, the gap between germline ends came to 7 bases. The CDR3 length is 12 residues. This clone appeared a few times. Other DNA sequences in the sample encode the same CDR3. Assay used: immunoSEQ multiplex PCR; TCRdb lists only in-frame clones, some missing. The data contain roughly 68,000 clones, nearly 90% of them singletons. Source: CD4+ or CD8+ T cells sorted from blood, taken in a trial of the OX40 agonist ivuxolimab. The chain is built from TRBV25-1 and TRBJ1-5, with D hard to call. This receptor was identified in an adult with an advanced solid tumor such as melanoma, head and neck, liver or kidney cancer. The CDR3: CASSDGRQPQHF. DNA for the CDR3: TGTGCCAGCAGTGACGGTAGACAGCCCCAGCATTTT.